This T cell receptor beta chain came from a study of tumor-infiltrating lymphocytes in localized non-small cell lung cancer. Whole-study context: The cohort mixed smokers and never-smokers, several histologies, and some post-neoadjuvant-chemotherapy samples. Resected tumor was paired with non-adjacent uninvolved lung from the same patient. Points from the study as a whole: Tumors had more T cell infiltration than uninvolved lung, per TCRbeta sequencing and CD3 counts. Different pieces of the same tissue went to different assays, confounding technical variation with intratumor heterogeneity.

This clone was picked up a small number of times. What it binds is not known. The assay was immunoSEQ multiplex PCR, and TCRdb's table has in-frame clones only and misses some. The sample has 10,000 to 15,000 clones, approximately 70% seen once. In germline, CDR1 is LNHDA, CDR2 SQIVND (reference sequence). With 7 bases removed from V and 11 bases from J, the gap between germline ends came to 12 bases. The CDR3 sequence is 11 residues long. The sequenced material came from lung tumor tissue. The rearrangement uses TRBV19 and TRBJ2-1; D is possibly TRBD1 (6 bases). The clonotype was recovered from a human donor with non-small cell lung cancer. The CDR3 nucleotides are TGTGCCAGTACCACGGACAGTAAGCAGTTCTTC. Protein: CASTTDSKQFF.